One and the same sample provided the 2 T cell receptor beta chains below, sequenced in a study of human T cells and chemical hapten exposure. One entry per CDR3 protein results from TCRdb running MiXCR on the RACE reads. Found here are about 73,000 distinct CDR3 sequences, over 6.5% of them singletons; the top ten hold nearly 3.5%. Sample time point: patch test 2, 6 weeks after DPC sensitization. The treatment is: therapeutic diphenylcyclopropenone sensitization with weekly scalp DPC. The material sequenced was whole blood, taken in connection with sensitization to the hapten diphenylcyclopropenone (DPC). Receptor source: a woman in her forties or fifties with alopecia areata. Some clones in this sample may be carry-over from other donors' samples.

A note on this clonotype: As the CDR3 is not closed by the conserved phenylalanine or tryptophan, this likely results from a read error. The chain employs TRBV5-1 and TRBJ2-2; 9 positions agree with TRBD1. V gave up 4 bases and J gave up 2 bases; unmatched junction bases: 6. CDR3 length equals 16 residues. Germline V CDR1 and CDR2: SGHRS, YFSETQ. CDR3 residues: CASSAGQGANTGELFL. The CDR3 bases are TGCGCCAGCAGCGCGGGACAGGGTGCCAACACCGGGGAGCTGTTTTTA.

This clonotype was picked up many times. CDR3 region: CSVGNLGTSGRGPYTGELFF. The CDR3 bases are TGCAGCGTTGGAAATCTTGGGACTAGCGGGAGGGGCCCGTACACCGGGGAGCTGTTTTTT. The chain carries TRBV29-1 and TRBJ2-2, with TRBD2 matching 16 bases. Trimming cost V 4 bases and J 3 bases; bases outside gene matches: 14. This CDR3 region has 20 residues. Germline loops: CDR1 SQVTM, CDR2 ANQGSEA.